A single sample gave rise to the 28 T cell receptor beta chains below, sequenced in a study of post-analysis software for immune sequencing data. TCR beta cDNA libraries included unique molecular identifiers. TCRdb re-called the PCR reads with MiXCR, one entry per CDR3 protein. The sample consists of fewer than 850,000 distinct CDR3 sequences, under 60% of them appearing once. Findings and limits, study-wide: A few TRBV segments occurring more often in patients than controls included TRBV5-6, TRBV5-1 and TRBV20-1.

The antigens of these receptors remain unknown. The sample consisted of blood. The receptors here all came from a girl aged 5 to 17 with multiple sclerosis.

CDR3 DNA: TGCGCCAGCAGCTGGACCGGGACAGGAGCCTACGAGCAGTACTTC. Residues: CASSWTGTGAYEQYF. This chain connects TRBV5-1 to TRBJ2-7, with 8 bases matching TRBD1. Trimming removed 3 bases from V and 2 bases from J; junction bases left unmatched: 7. CDR1 is SGHRS, CDR2 YFSETQ, per germline. The CDR3 has 15 residues.

For the CDR3, the DNA is TGTGCCAGCAGCTTAGAAGGGAGGGTACCTAGCACAGATACGCAGTATTTT. It yields the protein CASSLEGRVPSTDTQYF. The V call is TRBV7-2, the J call TRBJ2-3; 7 bases agree with TRBD2. The J segment lost 0 bases and the V segment lost 1 base, leaving 7 bases of the junction unmatched. Germline V gene data show CDR1 as SGHTA and CDR2 as FQGNSA. CDR3 length equals 17 residues.

This clonotype was seen a handful of times. The genes are TRBV29-1 and TRBJ1-4; TRBD1 aligns across 7 bases. Losses at the gene ends were 6 bases for V and 6 bases for J; bases not matched to a gene: 4. The CDR3 loop spans 12 amino acids. Germline assignment: CDR1 SQVTM and CDR2 ANQGSEA. The CDR3 reads CSVTGSDEKLFF. The CDR3, as DNA: TGCAGCGTGACAGGGAGTGATGAAAAACTGTTTTTT.

This sequence joins TRBV6-1 and TRBJ2-7; D is uncertain. Deletions cut 3 bases from V and 0 bases from J, with 9 bases between. The length of the CDR3 is 14 residues. Germline-derived CDR1 and CDR2 are MNHNS and SASEGT. The CDR3 here is CASSDIVSSYEQYF. The CDR3 DNA follows: TGTGCCAGCAGTGACATCGTAAGCTCCTACGAGCAGTACTTC.

This rearrangement joins TRBV7-9 to TRBJ2-7; D gene ambiguous. The CDR3 runs 13 residues. The germline V and J ends were trimmed by 3 bases and 9 bases, with 15 bases remaining between them. Germline CDR1 reads SEHNR; CDR2 reads FQNEAQ (reference sequence). The CDR3 DNA follows: TGTGCCAGCAGCTTGAGGTCCCCCGGCGGGCAGTACTTC. Translating it yields CASSLRSPGGQYF.

This clonotype has more than one count but fewer than ten. J is TRBJ1-1 and V is TRBV12-3 or TRBV12-4; TRBD1 aligns across 8 bases. This CDR3 has 13 residues. J lost 13 bases, V lost 4 bases, and 11 bases had no gene match. The CDR3 nucleotides are TGTGCCAGCAGTTCGCAGGGGGCAGGGGATGGTTTCTTT. Translated: CASSSQGAGDGFF.

The CDR3 sequence is CASSPGDRDNEQYF. The CDR3 region has the DNA TGTGCCAGCAGTCCCGGCGACAGGGACAATGAGCAGTACTTC. The chain couples TRBV27 to TRBJ2-5; TRBD1 agrees at 7 bases. Germline V gene lookup returns CDR1 MNHEY and CDR2 SMNVEV (reference sequence). The junction had 14 bases not matched to a gene; V was cut back by 5 bases and J by 11 bases. CDR3 size: 14 residues.

This clonotype came up a few times. This rearrangement joins TRBV5-1 to TRBJ2-7; the match to TRBD1 covers 8 bases. Trimming removed 2 bases from V and 3 bases from J; junction bases left unmatched: 4. This CDR3 spans 14 amino acids. CDR1 is SGHRS and CDR2 is YFSETQ in the germline V gene. CDR3 DNA sequence: TGCGCCAGCAGCTTAAGACAGGGGAACTACGAGCAGTACTTC. It codes for CASSLRQGNYEQYF.

The chain uses TRBV4-1 and TRBJ2-4, with 9 positions matching TRBD2. With V trimmed by 0 bases and J by 3 bases, 9 bases remained unmatched. The CDR3 contains 18 residues. Germline CDR1 reads MGHRA; CDR2 reads YSYEKL. CDR3 sequence (DNA): TGCGCCAGCAGCCAAGATCCCCCGGGAGCGGGAGGCAAAAACATTCAGTACTTC. Translated, it gives CASSQDPPGAGGKNIQYF.

The V call is TRBV12-3 or TRBV12-4, the J call TRBJ2-5; weak D call: TRBD2 (6 bases). V gave up 7 bases and J gave up 1 base, with 13 bases separating them. The CDR3 is 14 residues long. CDR3 DNA sequence: TGTGCCAGCACTATTGCGGGGATCCAAGAGACCCAGTACTTC. It translates to CASTIAGIQETQYF.

This sequence joins TRBV27 and TRBJ2-1; 9 bases line up with TRBD2. This CDR3 contains 15 residues. V shed 10 bases, J shed 9 bases, and the junction held 16 bases outside the gene matches. CDR1 is MNHEY and CDR2 is SMNVEV in the germline V gene (reference sequence). The CDR3, as DNA: TGTGCCACCGCAGGACTAGCGAGACCACCGAGTGAGCAGTTCTTC. Translating it yields CATAGLARPPSEQFF.

V gene TRBV6-2 or TRBV6-3 combines with J gene TRBJ2-3, with 9 bases aligning to TRBD1. The CDR3 is 17 residues long. Germline CDR1 and CDR2: MNHEY and SVGEGT. V lost 2 bases to trimming and J lost 0 bases; unmatched junction nucleotides: 6. CDR3 in DNA: TGTGCCAGCAGTTACGCGGACAGGGGTGGGAGCACAGATACGCAGTATTTT. This codes for CASSYADRGGSTDTQYF.

This clonotype occurred a few times. The chain has TRBV7-9 and TRBJ1-5, with 9 bases that match TRBD1. V lost 1 base to trimming and J lost 5 bases; unmatched junction nucleotides: 3. Germline V lookup: CDR1 SEHNR, CDR2 FQNEAQ (reference sequence). The CDR3 is 15 amino acids. CDR3 protein: CASSLGGQGDQPQHF. The CDR3 nucleotides read TGTGCCAGCAGCTTAGGGGGACAGGGAGATCAGCCCCAGCATTTT.

This clonotype was counted a few times. The gene calls are TRBV29-1 and TRBJ2-5, with 9 bases fitting TRBD1. The CDR3 extends over 13 amino acids. Looked up from germline, CDR1 is SQVTM and CDR2 is ANQGSEA. Trimming removed 3 bases from V and 6 bases from J; junction bases left unmatched: 5. Written as DNA, the CDR3 is TGCAGCGTTGAGGAGACAGGGGGAAAGACCCAGTACTTC. This translates into CSVEETGGKTQYF.

The J gene is TRBJ2-1, the V gene TRBV3-1; 9 bases line up with TRBD2. CDR3 length: 15 residues. The trim removed 2 bases at V and 8 bases at J, leaving 7 bases unmatched. Germline-derived CDR1 and CDR2 are LGHDT and YNNKEL (reference sequence). CDR3 in DNA: TGTGCCAGCAGCCAACTGAAGGGACTAGCCTATGAGCAGTTCTTC. It encodes CASSQLKGLAYEQFF.

The chain is built from TRBV7-6 and TRBJ1-1, with 7 bases identical to TRBD1. Germline V gene lookup returns CDR1 SGHVS and CDR2 FNYEAQ. With V trimmed by 5 bases and J by 8 bases, 14 bases remained unmatched. The CDR3 consists of 15 residues. The CDR3 reads CASSRIGTEGDEAFF. The CDR3 coding sequence is TGTGCCAGCAGCCGAATAGGGACAGAGGGAGACGAAGCTTTCTTT.

On this clonotype: A clone one base away is much larger, so this may be a read error. The chain combines TRBV13 with TRBJ2-7, with 8 positions matching TRBD2. The CDR3 has 13 amino acids. Germline CDR1 is PRHDT and CDR2 is FYEKMQ (reference sequence). As DNA, the CDR3 is TGTGCCTGCAGCCTTACTAGCGGCTACGAGCAGTACTTC. Translated: CACSLTSGYEQYF.

Worth noting for this clonotype: A junction end diverges from the germline sequence, so it may reflect a read error. This chain uses TRBV12-3 or TRBV12-4 with TRBJ2-1, with 11 nucleotides matching TRBD2. This CDR3 comprises 13 residues. The CDR3 protein is CTSSLVAGGEQFF. The CDR3 DNA reads as TGTACCAGCAGTTTAGTAGCGGGAGGGGAGCAGTTCTTC.

The chain links TRBV20-1 to TRBJ2-1; the match to TRBD2 covers 10 bases. This CDR3 contains 16 residues. CDR1 and CDR2 (germline): DFQATT, SNEGSKA (reference sequence). Trimming at V came to 5 bases and at J to 4 bases, leaving 11 bases not matched to a gene. CDR3 sequence (DNA): TGCAGTGCTCACGTGGGGCTAGCGGGAGATTACAATGAGCAGTTCTTC. The encoded protein is CSAHVGLAGDYNEQFF.

This clonotype turned up a few times. The genes are TRBV6-2 or TRBV6-3 and TRBJ2-4, with D possibly being TRBD1 or TRBD2 (5 bases each). Matching the DNA end better, TRBJ2-7 makes the J call doubtful. Germline loops: CDR1 MNHEY, CDR2 SVGEGT. This CDR3 spans 14 amino acids. For the CDR3, the DNA is TGTGCCAGCAGTTACCTGGGGACGACATACGAGCAGTACTTC. The encoded protein is CASSYLGTTYEQYF.

The chain recombines TRBV12-3 or TRBV12-4 with TRBJ1-2; the D gene is possibly TRBD1 (6 bases). Trimming took off 6 bases at V and 3 bases at J, with 11 bases between the two ends. This CDR3 is built from 13 residues. The DNA for the CDR3 is TGTGCCAGCAGGGGACACCCTGACTATGGCTACACCTTC. This encodes CASRGHPDYGYTF.

This clonotype has a handful of counts. The genes are TRBV29-1 and TRBJ2-1; D is perhaps TRBD2 (6 bases). V gave up 3 bases and J gave up 8 bases, with 14 bases separating them. Per germline, CDR1 SQVTM and CDR2 ANQGSEA. The CDR3 is 13 amino acids. For the CDR3, the DNA is TGCAGCGTTGAGGGACTGAACGTCGATGAGCAGTTCTTC. This gives the protein CSVEGLNVDEQFF.

This clonotype came up a few times. The rearrangement joins TRBV20-1 to TRBJ2-1, with a weak D call TRBD2 (5 bases). Trimming took 0 bases from V and 2 from J, leaving 11 bases between them. Germline CDR1 is DFQATT and CDR2 is SNEGSKA (reference sequence). This CDR3 spans 15 amino acids. CDR3 protein: CSARDLSGPYNEQFF. The CDR3 bases are TGCAGTGCTAGAGATCTGAGCGGCCCCTACAATGAGCAGTTCTTC.

This chain joins TRBV12-3 or TRBV12-4 and TRBJ2-5, with TRBD2 matching over 7 bases. The tail of the sequence fits TRBJ2-1 better, so the J call may be wrong. This CDR3 region has 16 residues. The CDR3 region has the DNA TGTGCCAGCAGTTCCCTCGGCGGGAGAGTACAAGAGACCCAGTTCTTC. This gives the protein CASSSLGGRVQETQFF.

This clonotype was detected only a few times. The chain employs TRBV6-5 and TRBJ2-1; D gene unclear. Trimming shortened V by 5 bases and J by 6 bases, and 14 bases separated the two germline ends. The V gene's germline CDR1 is MNHEY and CDR2 SVGAGI. This CDR3 comprises 14 residues. The CDR3 sequence: CASSLSDGPNEQFF. The CDR3 DNA reads TGTGCCAGCAGTCTATCCGACGGTCCCAATGAGCAGTTCTTC.

The rearrangement joins TRBV9 to TRBJ2-1; TRBD1 or TRBD2 may be the D gene (5 bases each). The CDR3 covers 14 residues. Deletions cut 4 bases from V and 5 bases from J, with 13 bases between. Germline V lookup: CDR1 SGDLS, CDR2 YYNGEE. The CDR3 here is CASSPAGTDNEQFF. The CDR3 DNA follows: TGTGCCAGCAGCCCTGCCGGGACGGACAATGAGCAGTTCTTC.

As to this clonotype: A read error may account for a junction end that differs from germline. The chain employs TRBV13 and TRBJ2-3; 11 positions match TRBD2. Per germline, CDR1 PRHDT and CDR2 FYEKMQ (reference sequence). This CDR3 is built from 15 residues. The CDR3 loop is CASSLLAGAPETQYF. The CDR3 DNA follows: TGTGCCAGCAGCCTACTAGCGGGAGCCCCAGAGACGCAGTATTTT.

The V gene is TRBV15, the J gene TRBJ2-1; D is unclear. The germline V and J ends were trimmed by 0 bases and 9 bases, with 9 bases remaining between them. Germline CDR1 is LNHNV and CDR2 is YYDKDF (reference sequence). The CDR3 loop spans 13 amino acids. CDR3: CATSREPKAEQFF. In nucleotides, the CDR3 is TGTGCCACCAGCAGAGAACCAAAAGCTGAGCAGTTCTTC.